This T cell receptor beta chain comes out of a study of blood T cell repertoires in COVID-19. About the research overall: Some COVID-19 samples were acute and others convalescent; all came from the United States, Italy and Spain.

Sequencing was performed with immunoSEQ multiplex PCR; in TCRdb, only in-frame clones are kept and a portion is missing. This sample has about 310,000 clones, with about nine tenths found just once. CDR3 size: 14 residues. CDR1 is SGHTA, CDR2 FQGNSA, per germline. Trimming stripped 5 bases from V and 6 bases from J, with 14 bases between. The V and J genes are TRBV7-2 and TRBJ1-5; tentatively, D is TRBD1 (6 bases). The sample comprised peripheral blood. The receptor was isolated from a man in his forties or fifties with active or convalescent COVID-19. The CDR3 is CASSALGAGQPQHF. The CDR3 DNA reads as TGTGCCAGCAGCGCCTTGGGGGCTGGTCAGCCCCAGCATTTT.